Detailed here is one TCR beta chain. This entry is derived from a study of control samples from healthy donors and cancer patients. The CDR3 is made up of 13 amino acids. The V gene's germline CDR1 is LGHDT and CDR2 YNNKEL (reference sequence). Trimming cost V 3 bases and J 7 bases, with 13 bases left between them. Clones were sequenced by immunoSEQ multiplex PCR, and TCRdb holds only the in-frame ones, with some missing. The table shows about 77,000 clones, with about 92% occurring only once. The rearrangement joins TRBV3-1 (or the pseudogene TRBV3-2) to TRBJ2-7; D perhaps matches TRBD2 (6 bases). The TCR sequence derives from an older woman in good health. The specimen was blood. The DNA of the CDR3 is TGTGCCAGCAGCCAGGGGCGGGATGGGGAGCAGTACTTC. Translation gives CASSQGRDGEQYF.